Sequencing of this T cell receptor beta chain was carried out in a study of human T cells and chemical hapten exposure. On the study more broadly: Small volume differences among pooled libraries mainly caused per-sample TCR yield variation. Findings and caveats of the study: TCRs above 1 in 1000 frequency did not change with DPC sensitization.

This clonotype was seen ten or more times. Its antigen remains unknown. For the library, individual cDNA molecules each received unique molecular identifiers. How the authors handled the data: Sequenced samples showed a median of approximately 100,000 TCRs each, with counts running from roughly 23,000 to 700,000. TCRdb independently ran MiXCR on the RACE reads; one entry per CDR3 protein. TCRdb's processing, not the study's, gives the V and J calls here. The sample has 70,000 to 95,000 distinct CDR3 sequences; roughly 7.9% are singletons. Germline values: CDR1 SNHLY, CDR2 FYNNEI. CDR3 length: 14 residues. Trimming removed 7 bases from V and 2 bases from J; junction bases left unmatched: 7. The time point is: healthy volunteer bleed at 6 weeks. Total RNA was extracted from unfractionated whole blood.

This chain links TRBV2 with TRBJ1-1; 7 bases agree with TRBD1. This sequence originates from a female donor in good health. Some clones in this sample may be carry-over from other donors' samples. The sample consisted of whole blood. CDR3 nucleotides: TGTGCCAGCAAGAACGACAGGGCCAACACTGAAGCTTTCTTT. The encoded protein is CASKNDRANTEAFF.